These 17 T cell receptor beta chains were sequenced from one sample in a study of OX40 agonist ivuxolimab in advanced cancers. Assay: immunoSEQ multiplex PCR; the TCRdb copy retains only in-frame clones and omits some. Altogether around 7,800 clones are present, approximately 90% being singletons, with the ten largest covering about 2.1%. The specimen comprised CD4+ or CD8+ T cells sorted from blood, sampled in a trial of the OX40 agonist ivuxolimab. The receptor source for this set is an adult with an advanced solid tumor such as melanoma, head and neck, liver or kidney cancer.

This clone was picked up a small number of times. The chain combines TRBV7-2 with TRBJ2-3; 7 nucleotides line up with TRBD2. The CDR3 is made up of 16 amino acids. In germline, CDR1 is SGHTA, CDR2 FQGNSA. V lost 0 bases, J lost 0 bases, and 3 bases stayed unmatched. The CDR3 sequence: CASSLAASGSTDTQYF. CDR3 bases: TGTGCCAGCAGCTTAGCGGCTAGCGGAAGCACAGATACGCAGTATTTT.

The chain employs TRBV6-1 and TRBJ2-6; the match to TRBD2 covers 8 bases. CDR1 is MNHNS, CDR2 SASEGT, per germline. With V trimmed by 3 bases and J by 1 base, 2 bases remained unmatched. The CDR3 is 16 amino acids. The CDR3 loop reads CASSDRGGSGANVLTF. For the CDR3, the DNA is TGTGCCAGCAGTGACCGGGGGGGATCTGGGGCCAACGTCCTGACTTTC.

The chain combines TRBV19 with TRBJ2-7; 7 bases line up with TRBD2. The germline gives CDR1 LNHDA, CDR2 SQIVND (reference sequence). V was clipped by 1 base and J by 0 bases; unmatched bases: 6. This CDR3 spans 16 amino acids. CDR3 loop: CASSIAGGSASYEQYF. CDR3 DNA sequence: TGTGCCAGTAGTATAGCTGGCGGGAGCGCCTCCTACGAGCAGTACTTC.

For this clone: In the same sample, other DNA sequences code for this CDR3. V and J are TRBV7-9 and TRBJ2-1; D unresolved. Between the trimmed V and J ends, which lost 3 bases and 7 bases, there was a span of 4 bases. Germline V gives CDR1 SEHNR, CDR2 FQNEAQ (reference sequence). The CDR3 spans 11 residues. The CDR3 DNA reads as TGTGCCAGCAGCTTGTTGAATGAGCAGTTCTTC. This sequence encodes CASSLLNEQFF.

This rearrangement joins TRBV18 to TRBJ2-2; D gene uncertain. Germline lookup yields CDR1 KGHSH and CDR2 LQKENI. The CDR3 has 16 amino acids. The V end was cut by 2 bases, the J end by 2 bases, with 12 bases between. The CDR3 nucleotides are TGTGCCAGCTCACCAGAATCAAGACAAAACACCGGGGAGCTGTTTTTT. Residues: CASSPESRQNTGELFF.

Points on this clone: This same CDR3 is encoded by further DNA sequences in the sample. This chain uses TRBV4-2 with TRBJ1-4; D is undetermined. Germline CDR1 reads LGHNA; CDR2 reads YNFKEQ. V was shortened by 4 bases and J by 7 bases, with 10 bases between the two germline ends. CDR3 length: 13 amino acids. CDR3 DNA: TGTGCCAGCAGCCGCCTTGATCTTGAAAAACTGTTTTTT. This gives the protein CASSRLDLEKLFF.

The rearrangement uses TRBV18 and TRBJ2-5; D gene unclear. CDR3 length: 12 residues. V was cut by 3 bases and J by 5 bases, with 7 bases left in between. The germline CDR1 and CDR2 sequences are KGHSH and LQKENI. The CDR3 here is CASSPWYETQYF. CDR3 bases: TGTGCCAGCTCACCCTGGTACGAGACCCAGTACTTC.

The chain carries TRBV6-1 and TRBJ2-7; D may match TRBD1 or TRBD2 (5 bases each). V lost 7 bases and J lost 6, with 19 bases in between. The CDR3 has 14 residues. The germline gives CDR1 MNHNS, CDR2 SASEGT. The DNA for the CDR3 is TGTGCCAGCACCGCCCGGGACGCAGTGGGCGAGCAGTACTTC. Translation: CASTARDAVGEQYF.

The chain combines TRBV18 with TRBJ1-1; D gene uncertain. CDR1 and CDR2 (germline): KGHSH, LQKENI. The CDR3 consists of 12 residues. Trimming left V 8 bases short and J 0 bases short, with 7 bases between. The CDR3 DNA reads TGTGCCAGCCGCGCGATGAACACTGAAGCTTTCTTT. Protein sequence: CASRAMNTEAFF.

V and J are TRBV7-2 and TRBJ1-5, with 9 bases fitting TRBD1. V gave up 3 bases and J gave up 2 bases; unmatched junction bases: 2. This CDR3 contains 15 residues. Germline-derived CDR1 and CDR2 are SGHTA and FQGNSA. The CDR3, as DNA: TGTGCCAGCAGCTTGACAGGGGGGGGCAATCAGCCCCAGCATTTT. It encodes CASSLTGGGNQPQHF.

This clone appeared a few times. The chain carries TRBV11-1 and TRBJ1-1; no clear D. The CDR3 is made up of 12 amino acids. Germline V CDR1 and CDR2: SGHAT, FQDESV (reference sequence). Trimming cost V 11 bases and J 7 bases, with 17 bases left between them. The CDR3: CAGSARTNEAFF. As DNA, the CDR3 is TGTGCCGGCTCGGCCAGAACTAATGAAGCTTTCTTT.

The CDR3 sequence is CASSPGQEREKLFF. For the CDR3, the DNA is TGTGCCAGCAGTCCCGGACAGGAGCGTGAAAAACTGTTTTTT. The chain uses TRBV28 and TRBJ1-4; TRBD1 matches 7 bases. Germline CDR1 is MDHEN and CDR2 is SYDVKM. CDR3 length: 14 residues. After removal of 5 bases from V and 7 bases from J, the junction contained 7 bases not matched to a gene.

This chain uses TRBV20-1 with TRBJ2-7, with D hard to call. Trimming removed 4 bases at V and 3 bases at J, with 7 bases between. Germline values: CDR1 DFQATT, CDR2 SNEGSKA (reference sequence). This CDR3 spans 11 amino acids. The CDR3 DNA follows: TGCAGTGCTACGGCAGACTACGAGCAGTACTTC. This sequence encodes CSATADYEQYF.

V gene TRBV7-2 combines with J gene TRBJ1-4, with 9 nucleotides matching TRBD1. From germline, CDR1 is SGHTA and CDR2 FQGNSA. Germline trimming cut 5 bases from V and 7 bases from J; bases unmatched to any gene: 11. This CDR3 is 16 amino acids long. The CDR3 region is CASSLISGTGSEKLFF. The CDR3 DNA reads as TGTGCCAGCAGCCTTATATCCGGGACAGGGAGTGAAAAACTGTTTTTT.

The J gene is TRBJ1-1, the V gene TRBV28; D may be TRBD1 (5 bases). Germline lookup yields CDR1 MDHEN and CDR2 SYDVKM. Trimming pared 4 bases from V and 0 bases from J, leaving 12 bases between. This CDR3 is 15 amino acids long. CDR3 in DNA: TGTGCCAGCAGTTCGCGGACAAGGATGAACACTGAAGCTTTCTTT. Translating it yields CASSSRTRMNTEAFF.

The genes are TRBV5-1 and TRBJ2-7, with no clear D. Between the trimmed V and J ends, which lost 4 bases and 2 bases, there was a span of 13 bases. CDR1 and CDR2 (germline): SGHRS, YFSETQ. The CDR3 is 14 residues long. CDR3 DNA: TGCGCCAGCAGCGCGACTCCTCCTACCTACGAGCAGTACTTC. This codes for CASSATPPTYEQYF.

The genes are TRBV10-3 and TRBJ1-3; weak D call: TRBD1 (5 bases). This CDR3 is built from 13 residues. V dropped 11 bases and J dropped 0 bases, with 11 bases sitting between them. Germline CDR1 reads ENHRY; CDR2 reads SYGVKD. CDR3 DNA: TGTGCCGGCGGGACGGACTCTGGAAACACCATATATTTT. It encodes CAGGTDSGNTIYF.